Below, 27 T cell receptor beta chains from the same sample are listed, as sequenced in a study of beta chain features in type 1 diabetes. Expressed TCRB transcripts were sequenced after all isolated RNA was converted to cDNA. TCRdb's copy holds only in-frame clones and misses some; the assay was immunoSEQ multiplex PCR. Of under 450,000 clones listed, 14% are singletons. Sequencing was done on a sample of naive CD4+ T cells from blood. The source of these receptors is a man in his thirties or forties in good health.

This clone was seen more than once but under ten times. The chain is built from TRBV30 and TRBJ1-2; D may be TRBD1 (5 bases). Trimming pared 2 bases from V and 0 bases from J, leaving 19 bases between. The length of the CDR3 is 17 residues. Germline V gene lookup returns CDR1 GTSNPN and CDR2 SVGIG (reference sequence). CDR3 sequence: CAWSIMFTGVANYGYTF. The CDR3, as DNA: TGTGCCTGGAGTATTATGTTCACGGGGGTTGCTAACTATGGCTACACCTTC. Drawing the rest from reference TRBV30 and TRBJ1-2, the complete variable domain is SQTIHQWPATLVQPVGSPLSLECTVEGTSNPNLYWYRQAAGRGLQLLFYSVGIGQISSEVPQNLSASRPQDRQFILSSKKLLLSDSGFYLCAWSIMFTGVANYGYTFGSGTRLTVV.

This clone was seen only once. This sequence joins TRBV7-9 and TRBJ1-2, with TRBD1 matching over 7 bases. Germline V gene lookup returns CDR1 SEHNR and CDR2 FQNEAQ (reference sequence). V gave up 5 bases and J gave up 8 bases; unmatched junction bases: 5. This CDR3 comprises 12 residues. The chain's CDR3 is CASSMPTGGYTF. In DNA form, the CDR3 reads TGTGCCAGCAGCATGCCGACAGGGGGCTACACCTTC.

This chain connects TRBV20-1 to TRBJ2-3, with D hard to call. The V end was cut by 6 bases, the J end by 5 bases, with 9 bases between. This CDR3 region has 11 residues. Germline V gene sequence: CDR1 DFQATT, CDR2 SNEGSKA (reference sequence). The CDR3 coding sequence is TGCAGTGCCGAAAGGGTAGATACGCAGTATTTT. It encodes CSAERVDTQYF.

This clone was detected a few times. This chain uses TRBV7-2 with TRBJ2-2, with TRBD1 matching 12 bases. Trimming removed 0 bases from V and 4 bases from J; junction bases left unmatched: 3. Germline V gives CDR1 SGHTA, CDR2 FQGNSA. The CDR3 is 17 residues long. Here the CDR3 DNA reads TGTGCCAGCAGCTTAGCAGGGGACAGGGGGCGCACCGGGGAGCTGTTTTTT. This sequence encodes CASSLAGDRGRTGELFF.

This clone occurred a few times. The rearrangement uses TRBV5-1 and TRBJ2-1; 7 bases align to TRBD1. V lost 6 bases, J lost 1 base, and 4 bases stayed unmatched. This CDR3 is 14 amino acids long. The germline V gene encodes CDR1 SGHRS and CDR2 YFSETQ. This CDR3 reads CASKRTGSYNEQFF. In nucleotides, the CDR3 is TGCGCCAGCAAAAGGACAGGTTCCTACAATGAGCAGTTCTTC.

CDR3 DNA: TGTGCCAGCAGCCTCAAGGACAGGAAGCGAACAGATACGCAGTATTTT. This encodes CASSLKDRKRTDTQYF. The V and J genes are TRBV7-2 and TRBJ2-3, with TRBD1 identical over 7 bases. J was trimmed by 3 bases and V by 5 bases; bases with no gene match: 11. Germline V lookup: CDR1 SGHTA, CDR2 FQGNSA. The CDR3 has 16 residues. Full variable domain (missing parts from reference TRBV7-2 and TRBJ2-3): GAGVSQSPSNKVTEKGKDVELRCDPISGHTALYWYRQSLGQGLEFLIYFQGNSAPDKSGLPSDRFSAERTGGSVSTLTIQRTQQEDSAVYLCASSLKDRKRTDTQYFGPGTRLTVL.

This clone was found a few times. The rearrangement links TRBV15 to TRBJ1-1; no definite D call. Trimming shortened V by 0 bases and J by 0 bases, and 5 bases separated the two germline ends. Per germline, CDR1 LNHNV and CDR2 YYDKDF (reference sequence). The CDR3 is 14 amino acids. The CDR3 nucleotides are TGTGCCACCAGCAGAGAACTCCTGAACACTGAAGCTTTCTTT. It is translated as CATSRELLNTEAFF.

This rearrangement joins TRBV6-6 to TRBJ2-7, with D possibly matching TRBD1 (5 bases). Germline assignment: CDR1 MNHNY and CDR2 SVGAGI (reference sequence). The ends were cut back, 6 bases at V and 5 bases at J, with 11 bases in the middle. The length of the CDR3 is 12 residues. CDR3 sequence: CASRTKGHEQYV. DNA of the CDR3: TGTGCCAGCAGAACGAAGGGGCACGAGCAGTACGTC.

In its sample, this clone was seen a few times. This chain uses TRBV30 with TRBJ1-1; 7 nucleotides match TRBD1. This CDR3 spans 15 amino acids. J gave up 1 base and V 1 base, and 6 bases lay outside the gene matches. Germline CDR1 GTSNPN, CDR2 SVGIG (reference sequence). CDR3 sequence reads: CAWSAKGARNTEAFF. CDR3 sequence (DNA): TGTGCCTGGAGTGCCAAGGGGGCGAGGAACACTGAAGCTTTCTTT.

This clone was found a few times. Other DNA sequences in this specimen translate into the identical CDR3. The rearrangement uses TRBV30 and TRBJ2-3; no reliable D call. The V and J ends lost 0 bases and 6 bases respectively, with 4 bases between them. CDR1 is GTSNPN, CDR2 SVGIG, per germline (reference sequence). CDR3 length: 11 residues. The CDR3 nucleotides are TGTGCCTGGAGTGTACTTGATACGCAGTATTTT. It is translated as CAWSVLDTQYF.

This clone has only a few counts. The rearrangement uses TRBV5-1 and TRBJ2-1; the D gene is possibly TRBD1 (5 bases). Trimming took 0 bases from V and 0 from J, leaving 16 bases between them. The CDR3 runs to 18 residues. The germline CDR1 and CDR2 sequences are SGHRS and YFSETQ. In DNA form, the CDR3 reads TGCGCCAGCAGCTTGGTTTTTCATGGACAAAGCTCCTACAATGAGCAGTTCTTC. Protein sequence: CASSLVFHGQSSYNEQFF.

The chain uses TRBV11-1 and TRBJ2-1; D ambiguous. CDR3 length: 11 residues. Trimming shortened V by 5 bases and J by 4 bases, and 3 bases separated the two germline ends. Per germline, CDR1 SGHAT and CDR2 FQDESV (reference sequence). The chain's CDR3 is CASSPYNEQFF. The CDR3 DNA reads as TGTGCCAGCAGCCCGTACAATGAGCAGTTCTTC.

The gene calls are TRBV18 and TRBJ1-1, with D uncertain. The CDR3 has 16 amino acids. V was clipped by 4 bases and J by 1 base, with 16 bases between them. Looked up from germline, CDR1 is KGHSH and CDR2 is LQKENI. CDR3 residues: CASSQSYSVKNTEAFF. CDR3 nucleotide sequence: TGTGCCAGCTCACAGTCTTACTCAGTGAAGAACACTGAAGCTTTCTTT.

This clone showed up just a few times. The chain uses TRBV15 and TRBJ2-6, with TRBD1 matching 9 bases. This CDR3 is 18 amino acids long. Trimming at V came to 5 bases and at J to 0 bases, leaving 8 bases not matched to a gene. Germline V gene lookup returns CDR1 LNHNV and CDR2 YYDKDF (reference sequence). The CDR3 nucleotides read TGTGCCACCAGCGGCCGGGACAGGGCGGCCTCTGGGGCCAACGTCCTGACTTTC. Protein sequence: CATSGRDRAASGANVLTF.

With respect to this clone: In the same sample, other DNA sequences code for this CDR3. The V call is TRBV20-1, the J call TRBJ2-1; maybe TRBD2 (5 bases). Trimming removed 7 bases from V and 6 bases from J, with 10 bases in between. Germline V gene data show CDR1 as DFQATT and CDR2 as SNEGSKA (reference sequence). There are 11 residues in the CDR3. The CDR3 region is CSEGRGNEQFF. Written as DNA, the CDR3 is TGCAGTGAGGGTCGGGGCAATGAGCAGTTCTTC.

J is TRBJ1-5 and V is TRBV6-1; D gene uncertain. CDR1 is MNHNS, CDR2 SASEGT, per germline. The CDR3 sequence is 12 residues long. Trimming removed 1 base at V and 10 bases at J, with 8 bases between. The chain's CDR3 is CASSEGWAPQHF. CDR3 nucleotide sequence: TGTGCCAGCAGTGAAGGCTGGGCCCCCCAGCATTTT.

The chain couples TRBV9 to TRBJ2-3; 7 nucleotides agree with TRBD2. The J segment lost 2 bases and the V segment lost 3 bases, leaving 12 bases of the junction unmatched. This CDR3 spans 17 amino acids. Germline V gene data show CDR1 as SGDLS and CDR2 as YYNGEE. The CDR3 DNA follows: TGTGCCAGCAGCGCAGTGGGCACTAGCGCCTCCACAGATACGCAGTATTTT. As protein: CASSAVGTSASTDTQYF.

The V gene is TRBV2, the J gene TRBJ1-1; D unresolved. The germline gives CDR1 SNHLY, CDR2 FYNNEI. This CDR3 contains 12 residues. V was shortened by 6 bases and J by 1 base, with 6 bases between the two germline ends. In DNA form, the CDR3 reads TGTGCCAGCAGGCCCCCGAACACTGAAGCTTTCTTT. This gives the protein CASRPPNTEAFF.

This clone was seen a few times. V is TRBV7-2 and J is TRBJ2-7; 10 bases match TRBD2. From germline, CDR1 is SGHTA and CDR2 FQGNSA. The trim removed 3 bases at V and 4 bases at J, leaving 6 bases unmatched. This CDR3 contains 15 residues. The CDR3 DNA sequence: TGTGCCAGCAGCTTTCCCGGGACTAGCGATTACGAGCAGTACTTC. Protein: CASSFPGTSDYEQYF.

Only a few counts were recorded for this clone. This chain connects TRBV7-2 to TRBJ2-7; no clear D gene. The V and J ends lost 2 bases and 3 bases respectively, with 14 bases between them. The length of the CDR3 is 15 residues. Germline CDR1 and CDR2: SGHTA and FQGNSA. CDR3 nucleotides: TGTGCCAGCAGCTTAAGTAGGTCATTGGGCTACGAGCAGTACTTC. Amino acids: CASSLSRSLGYEQYF.

This clone has only a few counts. The J gene is TRBJ2-1, the V gene TRBV7-9; 9 nucleotides align to TRBD2. This CDR3 has 16 amino acids. In germline, CDR1 is SEHNR, CDR2 FQNEAQ (reference sequence). J was trimmed by 7 bases and V by 5 bases; bases with no gene match: 12. The CDR3: CASSPPGLASSNEQFF. The CDR3 DNA reads as TGTGCCAGCAGCCCCCCGGGACTAGCTTCTTCGAATGAGCAGTTCTTC.

This clone has more than one count but fewer than ten. V is TRBV9 and J is TRBJ1-4; TRBD1 matches at 7 bases. The germline CDR1 and CDR2 sequences are SGDLS and YYNGEE. V was clipped by 0 bases and J by 8 bases; unmatched bases: 7. The CDR3 runs 15 residues. The CDR3 coding sequence is TGTGCCAGCAGCGTAGGCGACAGGGTTGGGGAAAAACTGTTTTTT. As protein: CASSVGDRVGEKLFF.

This chain links TRBV14 with TRBJ2-5; D possibly uses TRBD1 or TRBD2 (5 bases each). This CDR3 is built from 13 residues. Trimming took off 3 bases at V and 6 bases at J, with 11 bases between the two ends. Per germline, CDR1 SGHDN and CDR2 FVKESK. The chain's CDR3 is CASSQSGLQTQYF. The CDR3, as DNA: TGTGCCAGCAGCCAGTCGGGGCTGCAGACCCAGTACTTC. Full variable domain (rest looked up from reference TRBV14 and TRBJ2-5): EAGVTQFPSHSVIEKGQTVTLRCDPISGHDNLYWYRRVMGKEIKFLLHFVKESKQDESGMPNNRFLAERTGGTYSTLKVQPAELEDSGVYFCASSQSGLQTQYFGPGTRLLVL.

This clone was detected only a few times. This chain uses TRBV5-1 with TRBJ2-1, with D possibly TRBD1 on 5 matching bases. Germline-derived CDR1 and CDR2 are SGHRS and YFSETQ. The CDR3 consists of 15 residues. V was cut by 0 bases and J by 2 bases, with 9 bases left in between. CDR3 residues: CASSLEGLPYNEQFF. CDR3 nucleotide sequence: TGCGCCAGCAGCTTGGAGGGGTTACCCTACAATGAGCAGTTCTTC.

CDR3 loop: CASSILATSSYEQYF. As DNA, the CDR3 is TGTGCCAGCAGCATACTAGCCACAAGCTCCTACGAGCAGTACTTC. The rearrangement links TRBV11-2 to TRBJ2-7, with D possibly TRBD2 on 6 matching bases. The CDR3 spans 15 residues. Germline-derived CDR1 and CDR2 are SGHAT and FQNNGV. Deletions cut 5 bases from V and 0 bases from J, with 14 bases between.

This clone was seen more than once but under ten times. This chain joins TRBV25-1 and TRBJ2-2; the D gene is possibly TRBD2 (6 bases). V was pared by 3 bases and J by 5 bases, with 13 bases between. Looked up from germline, CDR1 is MGHDK and CDR2 is SYGVNS. The CDR3 runs 15 residues. In nucleotides, the CDR3 is TGTGCCAGCAGTGAGGTCGGGAGTATAACCGGGGAGCTGTTTTTT. Protein sequence: CASSEVGSITGELFF.

This clone appeared a few times. CDR3 loop: CASKDASGVRETQYF. Here the CDR3 DNA reads TGTGCCAGCAAAGACGCTAGCGGAGTACGAGAGACCCAGTACTTC. The chain recombines TRBV6-5 with TRBJ2-5; 7 nucleotides line up with TRBD2. The CDR3 is 15 amino acids. Germline V gives CDR1 MNHEY, CDR2 SVGAGI. V shed 7 bases and J 4 bases; nucleotides not matched to a gene: 12.